Reported below is one TCR beta chain. The CDR3 extends over 16 amino acids. The germline V gene encodes CDR1 GTSNPN and CDR2 SVGIG (reference sequence). Trimming took off 0 bases at V and 4 bases at J, with 15 bases between the two ends. This sample was included in a study of blood T cell repertoires in COVID-19. Study information: Both acute and convalescent COVID-19 samples were obtained from the United States, Italy and Spain.

Profiling relied on immunoSEQ multiplex PCR, and the TCRdb table lists in-frame clones only, not all of them. The table has approximately 280,000 clones, about 85% seen once. The receptor comes from a woman aged 50 to 60 who had recovered from COVID-19. The rearrangement links TRBV30 to TRBJ2-2; the D is unclear. Specimen: PBMCs or T cells enriched from blood (not recorded which). The CDR3 DNA is TGTGCCTGGAGTGTACTTGGAATGGGCACCACCGGGGAGCTGTTTTTT. This gives the protein CAWSVLGMGTTGELFF. The complete variable domain, with remaining parts taken from reference TRBV30 and TRBJ2-2, reads SQTIHQWPATLVQPVGSPLSLECTVEGTSNPNLYWYRQAAGRGLQLLFYSVGIGQISSEVPQNLSASRPQDRQFILSSKKLLLSDSGFYLCAWSVLGMGTTGELFFGEGSRLTVL.